The sequence of this TCR beta chain was determined in a study of blood T cell repertoires in COVID-19. CDR1 and CDR2 (germline): MDHEN, SYDVKM. The CDR3 runs 16 residues. The V and J ends lost 3 bases and 3 bases, in that order; junction bases with no gene match: 11. In the original processing: Estimates of nucleated cell counts were drawn from the amplification of reference gene primers. Using immunoSEQ multiplex PCR, the repertoire was profiled, and TCRdb retains in-frame clones only, with some absent. That table is the source of V, J and clone size, and D and trimming were worked out from the DNA. The table has approximately 150,000 clones, about 90% seen once.

The specimen was PBMCs or T cells enriched from blood (not recorded which). The J gene is TRBJ2-7, the V gene TRBV28, with 7 bases aligning to TRBD2. The clonotype was recovered from a human donor with acute COVID-19. The donor label of this sample is uncertain. This CDR3 reads CASSLERARGNYEQYF. As DNA, the CDR3 is TGTGCCAGCAGTTTGGAGAGGGCGCGGGGGAACTACGAGCAGTACTTC.